The entry below describes one TCR beta chain. This clone was observed a handful of times. It has no known antigen specificity. No clone much larger than this one lies a single base away; base qualities are absent. Collaborating institutions collected whole blood in K2EDTA tubes following their own protocols. For TCRbeta analysis, collaborators shipped samples as frozen whole blood, isolated PBMCs, or DNA extracted from either of those sample types. TCRbeta CDR3 regions were amplified from genomic DNA using the immunoSEQ Assay, a bias-controlled multiplex PCR. The study's own analysis went as follows. The number of nucleated cells in each sample was estimated from the amplification of reference gene primers within the assay. To quantify the absolute abundance of each unique TCRbeta CDR3 rearrangement, sequence reads were collapsed and filtered. For each sample, productive Simpson clonality was calculated as the square root of Simpson's diversity index over productive rearrangements. Not all clones reach the TCRdb copy of this immuneACCESS table, which keeps in-frame sequences only. Checked studies attribute under half of the gap to unresolved V genes and leave the rest unexplained. The V and J calls and clone size were taken over from that table, and D and trimming were inferred from the DNA. The sample yields over 80,000 clones; 75% to 85% were counted once. Jointly, the top ten make up about a sixth of the sample.

Compared with germline, V lacks 3 bases and J lacks 7 bases; bases without a gene match: 9. In the germline V gene (reference sequence), CDR1 corresponds to DFQATT and CDR2 to SNEGSKA. There are 15 amino acids in the CDR3, from cysteine to phenylalanine inclusive. Kept here is only the CDR3 DNA, which spans 45 bases and is read in frame from base 1. This sample was included in a study of blood T cell repertoires in COVID-19 (dated by TCRdb to about 2020). As for the study more broadly: Samples from collaborators originated in the United States, Italy and Spain and spanned both the acute and convalescent phases of COVID-19. Where HLA class I and class II types were available, the types were taken from metadata supplied by the sample provider, not from assay-based typing. Sample metadata almost always included a de-identified subject ID, COVID-19 status, age in years and sex. A freely available public database, intended as a resource for researchers studying the immune response to SARS-CoV-2, is where the repertoires were released. The prospective study material was composed of cDNA or gDNA derived from T cells, B-cell-depleted T cells, or PBMCs. The samples were drawn from two sources: the first 160 participants of the ongoing ImmuneRACE study, and fewer than 1,500 subjects contributed by 6 global collaborators. Subjects who had been exposed to COVID-19, were actively infected with it, or had recovered from it provided the deeply sampled blood TCRbeta repertoires that made up the dataset.

Overall study outcomes, separate from this receptor: How much clinical and demographic metadata was included differed by source and by participant, and the metadata was provided uncurated.

The sequencing sample was made of peripheral blood. The sequence derives from a woman of 80 years or more with active or convalescent COVID-19. The chain is encoded by TRBV20-1 joined to TRBJ1-6, with 7 middle bases fitting TRBD1. The CDR3 is CSASLGTVLNSPLHF. The DNA sequence is TGCAGTGCTAGTCTAGGGACAGTGCTCAATTCACCCCTCCACTTT.